This T cell receptor beta chain was profiled in a study of regulatory T cells in long-lasting Graves disease. Study results and caveats: Persistent disease favored TRBV28, TRBJ1-2 and TRBJ2-5.

This clonotype was recorded many times. Its antigen remains unidentified. Time point noted: newly diagnosed GD, antithyroid drugs for less than 3 months. Extracted RNA from PBMCs served as the source of the TCR library. Sequencing libraries for TCR beta were prepared with iRepertoire HTBI primers and Arm-PCR of CDR3 regions. TCRdb re-analysed the multiplex PCR reads in MiXCR, keeping a single row per CDR3 protein. The profile shows some 560,000 distinct CDR3 sequences, roughly a sixth of them singletons. V was pared by 1 base and J by 6 bases, with 16 bases between. The CDR3 has 17 amino acids. CDR1 and CDR2 (germline): LGHDT, YNNKEL (reference sequence). This sample was shared with a second study, whose subject was T cells in Graves' hyperthyroidism and ophthalmopathy.

Material: peripheral blood mononuclear cells (PBMCs), obtained at new diagnosis, from a patient treated with antithyroid drugs. This sequence originates from a middle-aged woman with Graves disease. This chain connects TRBV3-1 to TRBJ1-6; TRBD1 might be the D (5 bases). DNA for the CDR3: TGTGCCAGCAGCCAAGGGGGACGCCGAGAGGGTAATTCACCCCTCCACTTT. This gives the protein CASSQGGRREGNSPLHF.